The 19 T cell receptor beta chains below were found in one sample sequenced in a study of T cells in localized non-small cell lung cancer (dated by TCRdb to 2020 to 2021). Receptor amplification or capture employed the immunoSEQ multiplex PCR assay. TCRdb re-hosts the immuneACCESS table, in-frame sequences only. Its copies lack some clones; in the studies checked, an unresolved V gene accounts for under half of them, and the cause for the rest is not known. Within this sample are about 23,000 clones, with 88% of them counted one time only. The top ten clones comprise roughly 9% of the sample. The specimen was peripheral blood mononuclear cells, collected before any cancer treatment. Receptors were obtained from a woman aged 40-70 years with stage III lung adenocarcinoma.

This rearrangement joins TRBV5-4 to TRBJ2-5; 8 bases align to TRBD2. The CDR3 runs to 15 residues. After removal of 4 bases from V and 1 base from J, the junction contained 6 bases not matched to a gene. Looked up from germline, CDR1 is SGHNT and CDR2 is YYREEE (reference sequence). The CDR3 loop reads CASSLTSGPQETQYF. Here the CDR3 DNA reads TGTGCCAGCAGCCTCACTAGCGGCCCCCAAGAGACCCAGTACTTC.

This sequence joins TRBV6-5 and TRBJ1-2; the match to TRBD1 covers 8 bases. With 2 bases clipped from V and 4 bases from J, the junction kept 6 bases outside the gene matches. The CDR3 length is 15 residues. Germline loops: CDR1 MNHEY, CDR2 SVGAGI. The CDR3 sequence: CASSYRRDRFYGYTF. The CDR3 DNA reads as TGTGCCAGCAGTTACCGGCGGGACAGGTTCTATGGCTACACCTTC.

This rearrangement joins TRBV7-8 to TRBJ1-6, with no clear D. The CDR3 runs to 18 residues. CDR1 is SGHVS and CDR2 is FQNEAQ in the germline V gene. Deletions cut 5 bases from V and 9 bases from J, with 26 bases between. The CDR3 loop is CASSVNFYSDSFPSPLHF. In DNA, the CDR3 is TGTGCCAGCAGCGTAAATTTTTACTCGGACTCCTTCCCTTCACCCCTCCACTTT.

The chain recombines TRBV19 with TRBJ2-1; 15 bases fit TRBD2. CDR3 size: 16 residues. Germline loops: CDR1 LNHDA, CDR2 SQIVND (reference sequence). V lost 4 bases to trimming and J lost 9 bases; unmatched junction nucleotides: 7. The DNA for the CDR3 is TGTGCCAGTAGTAAGGGACTAGCGGGAGGTCAGGGTGAGCAGTTCTTC. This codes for CASSKGLAGGQGEQFF.

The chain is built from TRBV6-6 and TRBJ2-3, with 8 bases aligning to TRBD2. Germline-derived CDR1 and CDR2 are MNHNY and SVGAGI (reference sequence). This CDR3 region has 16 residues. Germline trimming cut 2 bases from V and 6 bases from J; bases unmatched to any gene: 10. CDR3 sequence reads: CASSYGGSGGSDTQYF. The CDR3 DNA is TGTGCCAGCAGTTACGGGGGAAGCGGGGGATCGGATACGCAGTATTTT.

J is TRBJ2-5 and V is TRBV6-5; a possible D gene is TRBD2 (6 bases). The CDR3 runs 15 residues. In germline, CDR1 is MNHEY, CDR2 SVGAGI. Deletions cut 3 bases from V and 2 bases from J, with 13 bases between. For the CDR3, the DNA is TGTGCCAGCAGTTATACTGGAGGGTATCAAGAGACCCAGTACTTC. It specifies CASSYTGGYQETQYF.

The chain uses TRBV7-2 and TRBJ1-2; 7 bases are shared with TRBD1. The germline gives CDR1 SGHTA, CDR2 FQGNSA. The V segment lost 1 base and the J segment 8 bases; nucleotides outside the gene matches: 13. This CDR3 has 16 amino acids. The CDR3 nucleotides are TGTGCCAGCAGCTTAGGGTCGGACAGGTCTACAGGGGGCTACACCTTC. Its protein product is CASSLGSDRSTGGYTF.

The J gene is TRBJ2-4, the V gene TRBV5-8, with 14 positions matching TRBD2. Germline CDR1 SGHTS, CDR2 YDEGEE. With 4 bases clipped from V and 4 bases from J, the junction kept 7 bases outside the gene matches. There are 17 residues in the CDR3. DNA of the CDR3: TGTGCCAGCAGCCCGGCAGGGACTAGCGGGGGTAAAAACATTCAGTACTTC. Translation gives CASSPAGTSGGKNIQYF.

The chain's CDR3 is CASSGRGQVTEAFF. The CDR3 DNA reads as TGCGCCAGCTCCGGACGGGGGCAGGTCACTGAAGCTTTCTTT. The chain has TRBV5-1 and TRBJ1-1; the D gene is possibly TRBD1 (6 bases). The V gene's germline CDR1 is SGHRS and CDR2 YFSETQ. Deletions cut 7 bases from V and 4 bases from J, with 17 bases between. The CDR3 spans 14 residues.

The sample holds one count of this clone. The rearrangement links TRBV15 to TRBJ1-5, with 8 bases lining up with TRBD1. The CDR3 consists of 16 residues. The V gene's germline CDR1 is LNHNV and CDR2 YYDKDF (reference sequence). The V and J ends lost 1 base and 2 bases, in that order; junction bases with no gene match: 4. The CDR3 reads CATSRAGQGGNQPQHF. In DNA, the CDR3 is TGTGCCACCAGCAGAGCCGGACAGGGAGGCAATCAGCCCCAGCATTTT. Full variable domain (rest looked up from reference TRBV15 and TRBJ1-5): DAMVIQNPRYQVTQFGKPVTLSCSQTLNHNVMYWYQQKSSQAPKLLFHYYDKDFNNEADTPDNFQSRRPNTSFCFLDIRSPGLGDTAMYLCATSRAGQGGNQPQHFGDGTRLSIL.

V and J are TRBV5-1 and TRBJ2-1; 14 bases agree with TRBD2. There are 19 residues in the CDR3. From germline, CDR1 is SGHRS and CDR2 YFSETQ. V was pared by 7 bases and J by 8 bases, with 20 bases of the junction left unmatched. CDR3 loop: CASRYGLAGGLAYGDEQFF. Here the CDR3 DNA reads TGCGCCAGCCGCTACGGACTAGCGGGAGGTCTTGCTTATGGTGATGAGCAGTTCTTC.

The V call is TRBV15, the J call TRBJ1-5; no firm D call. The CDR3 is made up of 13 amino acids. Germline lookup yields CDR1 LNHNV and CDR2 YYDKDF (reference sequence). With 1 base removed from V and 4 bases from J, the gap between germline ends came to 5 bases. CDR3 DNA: TGTGCCACCAGCAGAGGAATAAATCAGCCCCAGCATTTT. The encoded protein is CATSRGINQPQHF.

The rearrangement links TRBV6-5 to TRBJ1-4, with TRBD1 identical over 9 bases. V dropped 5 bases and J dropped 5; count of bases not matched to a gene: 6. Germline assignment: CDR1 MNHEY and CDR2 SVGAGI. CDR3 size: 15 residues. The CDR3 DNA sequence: TGTGCCAGCAGTCCTACCGGGACAGGGAATGAAAAACTGTTTTTT. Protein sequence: CASSPTGTGNEKLFF.

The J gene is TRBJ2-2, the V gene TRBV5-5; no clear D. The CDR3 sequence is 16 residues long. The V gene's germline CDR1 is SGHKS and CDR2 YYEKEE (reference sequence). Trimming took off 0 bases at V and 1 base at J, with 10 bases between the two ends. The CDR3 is CASSLGAGLNTGELFF. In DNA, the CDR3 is TGTGCCAGCAGCTTGGGGGCAGGATTGAACACCGGGGAGCTGTTTTTT.

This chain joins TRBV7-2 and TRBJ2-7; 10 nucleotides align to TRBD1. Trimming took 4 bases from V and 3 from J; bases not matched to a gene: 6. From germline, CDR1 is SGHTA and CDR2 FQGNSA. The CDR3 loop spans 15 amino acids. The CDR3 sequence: CASSSQTGGGYEQYF. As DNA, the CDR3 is TGTGCCAGCAGCTCTCAGACAGGGGGCGGCTACGAGCAGTACTTC.

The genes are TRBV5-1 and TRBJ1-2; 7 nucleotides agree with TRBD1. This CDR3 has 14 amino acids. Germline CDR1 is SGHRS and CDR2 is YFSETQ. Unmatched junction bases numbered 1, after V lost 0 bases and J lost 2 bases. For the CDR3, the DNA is TGCGCCAGCAGCTTGGCAGGGGGGAACTATGGCTACACCTTC. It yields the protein CASSLAGGNYGYTF.

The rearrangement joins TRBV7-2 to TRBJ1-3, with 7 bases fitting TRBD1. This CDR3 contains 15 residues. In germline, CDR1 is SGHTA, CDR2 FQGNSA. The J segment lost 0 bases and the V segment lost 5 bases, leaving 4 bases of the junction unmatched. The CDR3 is CASSPRGDSGNTIYF. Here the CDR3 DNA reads TGTGCCAGCAGCCCCAGGGGGGACTCTGGAAACACCATATATTTT.

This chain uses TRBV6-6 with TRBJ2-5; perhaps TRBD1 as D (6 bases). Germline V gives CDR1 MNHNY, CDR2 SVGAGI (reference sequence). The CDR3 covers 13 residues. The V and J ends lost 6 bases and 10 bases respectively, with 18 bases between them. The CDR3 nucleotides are TGTGCCAGCAGCCCAGCCCAGGGGTGGGACCAGTACTTC. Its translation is CASSPAQGWDQYF.

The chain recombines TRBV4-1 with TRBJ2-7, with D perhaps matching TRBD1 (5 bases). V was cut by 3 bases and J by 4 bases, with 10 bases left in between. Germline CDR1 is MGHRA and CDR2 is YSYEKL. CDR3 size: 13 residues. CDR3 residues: CASSQATEYEQYF. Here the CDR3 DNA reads TGCGCCAGCAGCCAGGCGACAGAGTACGAGCAGTACTTC.